This record covers a single TCR beta chain. These data are taken from a study of blood T cell repertoires in COVID-19. Study background: Sites across the United States, Italy and Spain contributed samples from acute and convalescent COVID-19. The analysed material was cDNA or gDNA that came from T cells, B-cell-depleted T cells, or PBMCs.

Study processing details: Estimation of nucleated cell counts was performed using reference gene primer amplification. Here immunoSEQ multiplex PCR was the method, and the copy in TCRdb shows in-frame clones only, minus some. That table gives V, J and clone size, and the DNA gave D and trimming. This sample has some 300,000 clones, with around four fifths found just once. CDR3 length equals 14 residues. The germline gives CDR1 MGHRA, CDR2 YSYEKL. Trimming at V came to 1 base and at J to 6 bases, leaving 3 bases not matched to a gene. This TCR was sampled from a woman in her fifties or sixties with active or convalescent COVID-19. Sequencing was performed on peripheral blood. V gene TRBV4-1 combines with J gene TRBJ2-5; 9 bases agree with TRBD2. As DNA, the CDR3 is TGCGCCAGCAGCCAAGTTGGACTAGCGAAGACCCAGTACTTC. Amino acid sequence: CASSQVGLAKTQYF.